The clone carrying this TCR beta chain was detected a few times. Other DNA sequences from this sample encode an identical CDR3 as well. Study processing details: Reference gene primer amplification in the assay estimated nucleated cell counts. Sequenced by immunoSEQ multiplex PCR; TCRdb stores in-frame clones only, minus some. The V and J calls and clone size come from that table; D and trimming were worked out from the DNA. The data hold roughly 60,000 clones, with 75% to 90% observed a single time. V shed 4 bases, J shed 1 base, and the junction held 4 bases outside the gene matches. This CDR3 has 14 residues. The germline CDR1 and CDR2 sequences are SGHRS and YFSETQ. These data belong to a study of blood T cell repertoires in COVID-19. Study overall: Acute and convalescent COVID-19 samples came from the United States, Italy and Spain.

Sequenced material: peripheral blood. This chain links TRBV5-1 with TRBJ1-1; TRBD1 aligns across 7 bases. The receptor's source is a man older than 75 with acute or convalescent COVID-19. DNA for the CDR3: TGCGCCAGCAGCCTGGGGACAGCGAACACTGAAGCTTTCTTT. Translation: CASSLGTANTEAFF.